The 21 T cell receptor beta chains below were found in one sample sequenced in a study of blood T cells in healthy people across ages. A sample-barcoded 5' primer and a J-beta primer mix were used in a second PCR of about 6 to 12 cycles. TCRdb called the 5' RACE reads again in MiXCR, with one record for every CDR3 protein. The sample carries 550,000 to 700,000 distinct CDR3 sequences, 27% recorded once. The sample consisted of blood. The receptor set was obtained from a woman aged 70-85 years in good health.

The chain links TRBV6-6 to TRBJ2-2; TRBD1 matches at 8 bases. The germline gives CDR1 MNHNY, CDR2 SVGAGI (reference sequence). Trimming took 6 bases from V and 2 from J; bases not matched to a gene: 5. This CDR3 is built from 15 residues. CDR3 DNA sequence: TGTGCCAGCAGAGAGACAGGGGTAAACACCGGGGAGCTGTTTTTT. Its translation is CASRETGVNTGELFF.

V gene TRBV20-1 combines with J gene TRBJ1-1; D perhaps matches TRBD1 (5 bases). V lost 5 bases, J lost 1 base, and 8 bases lay in between. CDR1 and CDR2 from the germline V gene are DFQATT and SNEGSKA (reference sequence). This CDR3 comprises 12 residues. The CDR3 DNA follows: TGCAGTGCTTGGACACGGAACACTGAAGCTTTCTTT. Encoded protein: CSAWTRNTEAFF.

This clonotype appeared a few times. The chain couples TRBV6-1 to TRBJ2-5; tentative D call: TRBD1 (5 bases). The V and J ends lost 5 bases and 5 bases respectively, with 12 bases between them. The CDR3 is 13 amino acids. CDR1 and CDR2 (germline): MNHNS, SASEGT. This CDR3 reads CASSPRVRETQYF. The DNA of the CDR3 is TGTGCCAGCAGTCCCAGGGTTCGCGAGACCCAGTACTTC.

This chain connects TRBV5-1 to TRBJ2-5; 8 bases are a match to TRBD2. The end of the DNA aligns better with TRBJ2-1, so the J call may be wrong. The CDR3 has 16 amino acids. Germline loops: CDR1 SGHRS, CDR2 YFSETQ. The CDR3 region has the DNA TGCGCCAGCAGCTTGGGGGGACTAGTGGTTAGCAATGAGCAGTTCTTC. Translation gives CASSLGGLVVSNEQFF.

This clonotype was observed a handful of times. The CDR3 region has the DNA TGCGCCAGCAGCCCGGGCGACAGGTTCCAAGAGACCCAGTACTTC. Amino acid sequence: CASSPGDRFQETQYF. This chain links TRBV5-1 with TRBJ2-5; TRBD1 is a possible D gene (6 bases). Germline V lookup: CDR1 SGHRS, CDR2 YFSETQ. V lost 4 bases, J lost 1 base, and 14 bases lay in between. The CDR3 contains 15 residues.

The gene calls are TRBV9 and TRBJ2-5, with 7 bases identical to TRBD1. Germline values: CDR1 SGDLS, CDR2 YYNGEE. This CDR3 region has 14 residues. The J segment lost 5 bases and the V segment lost 0 bases, leaving 4 bases of the junction unmatched. The CDR3 is CASSVDSRGETQYF. CDR3 DNA sequence: TGTGCCAGCAGCGTAGATTCCAGGGGGGAGACCCAGTACTTC.

In regard to this clonotype: One end of the junction fails to match germline, which may point to a read error. The chain uses TRBV7-3 and TRBJ2-3, with 16 bases matching TRBD2. Per germline, CDR1 SGHTA and CDR2 FQGTGA. CDR3 length: 17 residues. The CDR3 DNA is TGTGCCAGCAGCTTACGGGGACTAGCGGGGGGGCGAGATACTCAGTATTTT. It translates to CASSLRGLAGGRDTQYF.

This clonotype was counted only a few times. The V gene is TRBV6-1, the J gene TRBJ1-5; no firm D call. Trimming stripped 1 base from V and 0 bases from J, with 7 bases between. CDR1 and CDR2 from the germline V gene are MNHNS and SASEGT. CDR3 length: 15 residues. CDR3 in amino acids: CASSEVGPSNQPQHF. The CDR3 DNA reads TGTGCCAGCAGTGAAGTAGGACCTAGCAATCAGCCCCAGCATTTT.

The V gene is TRBV2, the J gene TRBJ1-5, with D unclear. The CDR3 is 12 amino acids. The V end lost 3 bases, the J end lost 5 bases, and 5 bases lay between the germline ends. Germline CDR1 and CDR2: SNHLY and FYNNEI. CDR3 amino acids: CASSDSYQPQHF. The CDR3 DNA follows: TGTGCCAGCAGTGACAGTTATCAGCCCCAGCATTTT.

This clonotype was detected a few times. V is TRBV6-2 or TRBV6-3 and J is TRBJ2-6; the D is unclear. The germline CDR1 and CDR2 sequences are MNHEY and SVGEGT. The CDR3 extends over 14 amino acids. The germline V and J ends were trimmed by 9 bases and 0 bases, with 9 bases remaining between them. The CDR3 protein is CASEEPSGANVLTF. The CDR3 nucleotides are TGTGCCAGTGAAGAGCCCTCTGGGGCCAACGTCCTGACTTTC.

This clonotype has just a few counts. Compared with germline, one end of the junction differs, possibly owing to a read error. The chain carries TRBV12-3 or TRBV12-4 and TRBJ2-1; D gene ambiguous. CDR3 size: 15 residues. CDR3 sequence: CASSLSQTSYNEQLF. As DNA, the CDR3 is TGTGCCAGCAGTTTAAGTCAGACCTCCTACAATGAGCAGCTCTTC.

The CDR3 DNA reads as TGTGCCAGCAGTTTAGAACAGCGAGATACCGGGGAGCTGTTTTTT. This encodes CASSLEQRDTGELFF. The chain employs TRBV27 and TRBJ2-2; no clear D gene. This CDR3 contains 15 residues. Trimming removed 2 bases at V and 5 bases at J, with 12 bases between. Germline V gene sequence: CDR1 MNHEY, CDR2 SMNVEV (reference sequence).

The J gene is TRBJ1-6, the V gene TRBV6-2 or TRBV6-3, with a possible D match to TRBD1 (5 bases). Looked up from germline, CDR1 is MNHEY and CDR2 is SVGEGT. The CDR3 covers 16 residues. The V end was cut by 8 bases, the J end by 8 bases, with 22 bases between. CDR3: CASERALGAIDSPLHF. CDR3 in DNA: TGTGCCAGCGAACGGGCTTTAGGGGCAATAGATTCACCCCTCCACTTT.

The chain recombines TRBV29-1 with TRBJ2-5; D perhaps matches TRBD1 (6 bases). CDR3 length: 12 residues. CDR1 is SQVTM and CDR2 is ANQGSEA in the germline V gene. The CDR3 spells CSGKQGPETQYF. The CDR3 coding sequence is TGCAGTGGTAAACAGGGTCCAGAGACCCAGTACTTC.

This clonotype was detected a few times. The V and J genes are TRBV20-1 and TRBJ2-7; 10 bases align to TRBD2. Germline V CDR1 and CDR2: DFQATT, SNEGSKA (reference sequence). This CDR3 has 13 residues. V shed 3 bases, J shed 5 bases, and the junction held 4 bases outside the gene matches. The CDR3 region has the DNA TGCAGTGCTAGTAACAGCGGGGGGGACGAGCAGTACTTC. Translating gives CSASNSGGDEQYF.

V usage is TRBV20-1 and J usage is TRBJ2-7, with D maybe TRBD1 (5 bases). The length of the CDR3 is 12 residues. V lost 0 bases and J lost 8, with 11 bases in between. CDR1 DFQATT and CDR2 SNEGSKA come from the germline V gene (reference sequence). The CDR3 DNA follows: TGCAGTGCTAGAGATACCCAGGGCCAGCAGTACTTC. Amino acid sequence: CSARDTQGQQYF.

This CDR3 is CASSQDPTSGVRWNNEQFF. The CDR3 nucleotides read TGTGCCAGCAGCCAAGACCCCACGTCGGGGGTAAGGTGGAACAATGAGCAGTTCTTC. This rearrangement joins TRBV3-1 to TRBJ2-1; maybe TRBD2 (6 bases). With 0 bases removed from V and 5 bases from J, the gap between germline ends came to 23 bases. The CDR3 length is 19 residues. Germline CDR1 reads LGHDT; CDR2 reads YNNKEL (reference sequence).

The chain employs TRBV18 and TRBJ2-7; 10 bases fit TRBD1. CDR1 and CDR2 from the germline V gene are KGHSH and LQKENI. V was pared by 3 bases and J by 4 bases, with 6 bases of the junction left unmatched. The CDR3 sequence is 15 residues long. The CDR3 sequence: CASSPTGTGEYEQYF. The CDR3 coding sequence is TGTGCCAGCTCACCTACCGGGACAGGGGAGTACGAGCAGTACTTC.

The chain uses TRBV7-2 and TRBJ1-2, with 9 bases that match TRBD1. The CDR3 loop spans 16 amino acids. With 0 bases clipped from V and 8 bases from J, the junction kept 10 bases outside the gene matches. CDR1 is SGHTA and CDR2 is FQGNSA in the germline V gene. This chain's CDR3 is CASSLATQQGAQGYTF. In DNA, the CDR3 is TGTGCCAGCAGCTTAGCAACACAACAGGGGGCGCAGGGCTACACCTTC.

The V gene is TRBV5-1, the J gene TRBJ2-5; TRBD1 aligns across 11 bases. Germline lookup yields CDR1 SGHRS and CDR2 YFSETQ. V dropped 0 bases and J dropped 1; count of bases not matched to a gene: 5. This CDR3 is built from 17 residues. CDR3 amino acids: CASSLAGTGGTQETQYF. In nucleotides, the CDR3 is TGCGCCAGCAGCTTGGCGGGGACAGGGGGGACCCAAGAGACCCAGTACTTC.

V gene TRBV5-1 combines with J gene TRBJ2-3; D gene uncertain. CDR1 SGHRS and CDR2 YFSETQ come from the germline V gene. This CDR3 has 13 amino acids. The V and J ends lost 0 bases and 4 bases respectively, with 6 bases between them. The CDR3 region is CASSLVPADTQYF. The CDR3 DNA is TGCGCCAGCAGCTTGGTTCCGGCAGATACGCAGTATTTT.